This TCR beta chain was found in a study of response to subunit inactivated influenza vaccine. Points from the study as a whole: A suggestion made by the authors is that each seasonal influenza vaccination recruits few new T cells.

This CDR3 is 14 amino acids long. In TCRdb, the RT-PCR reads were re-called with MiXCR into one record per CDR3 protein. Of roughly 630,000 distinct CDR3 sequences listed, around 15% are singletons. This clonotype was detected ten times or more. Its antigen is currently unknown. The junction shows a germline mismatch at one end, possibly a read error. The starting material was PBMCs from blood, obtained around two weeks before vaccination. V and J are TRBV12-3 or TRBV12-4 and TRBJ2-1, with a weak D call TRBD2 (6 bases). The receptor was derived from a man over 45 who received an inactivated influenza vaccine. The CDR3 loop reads CASSFGSSYNEQFF. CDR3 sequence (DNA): TGCGCCAGCAGCTTCGGGAGCTCCTACAATGAGCAGTTCTTC.